This section outlines one T cell receptor (beta chain) sequence together with its context. Its antigen is not known. V dropped 6 bases and J dropped 5; count of bases not matched to a gene: 22. The CDR3 contains 19 residues. Per the germline V gene, CDR1 is ENHRY and CDR2 is SYGVKD. The method was immunoSEQ multiplex PCR; TCRdb's version includes in-frame clones alone and lacks a portion of them. The table records over 45,000 clones, more than 60% of them present only once. Regarding time point: baseline pretreatment blood. The treatment here: 15 Gy SBRT to primary tumor, nephrectomy 4 weeks later. The data originate from a study of radiation and T cells in renal cell carcinoma. Study-wide points: From baseline, blood top tumor clonotypes peaked at 2 weeks post-radiation. Baseline intratumoral clonotype presence is unknown without pretreatment biopsies.

The TCR was taken from a man aged 55 to 70 with renal cell carcinoma. This sequence joins TRBV10-3 and TRBJ1-2; 9 nucleotides line up with TRBD1. The sample consisted of blood, taken from a patient whose treatment included radiotherapy and nephrectomy. The chain's CDR3 is CAISHTSGTGPSGGYGYTF. CDR3 sequence (DNA): TGTGCCATCAGCCACACTTCCGGGACAGGGCCTAGCGGGGGTTATGGCTACACCTTC.